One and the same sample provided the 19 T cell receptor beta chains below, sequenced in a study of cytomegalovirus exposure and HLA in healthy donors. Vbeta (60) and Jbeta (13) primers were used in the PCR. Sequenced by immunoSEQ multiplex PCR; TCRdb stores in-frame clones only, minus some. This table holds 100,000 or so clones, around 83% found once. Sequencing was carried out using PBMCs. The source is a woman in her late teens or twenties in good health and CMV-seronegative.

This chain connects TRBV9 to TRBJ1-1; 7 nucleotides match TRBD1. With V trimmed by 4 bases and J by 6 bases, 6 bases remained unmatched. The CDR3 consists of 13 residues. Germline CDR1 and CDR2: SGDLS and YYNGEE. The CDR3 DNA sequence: TGTGCCAGCAGCACCAGGGGGGAGGCTGAAGCTTTCTTT. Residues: CASSTRGEAEAFF. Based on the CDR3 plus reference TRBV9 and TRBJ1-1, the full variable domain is DSGVTQTPKHLITATGQRVTLRCSPRSGDLSVYWYQQSLDQGLQFLIQYYNGEERAKGNILERFSAQQFPDLHSELNLSSLELGDSALYFCASSTRGEAEAFFGQGTRLTVV.

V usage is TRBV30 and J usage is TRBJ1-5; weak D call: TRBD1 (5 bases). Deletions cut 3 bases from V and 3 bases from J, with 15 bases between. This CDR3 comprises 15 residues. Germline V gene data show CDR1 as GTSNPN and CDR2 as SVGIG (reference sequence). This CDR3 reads CAWSNRYLVNQPQHF. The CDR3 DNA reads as TGTGCCTGGAGCAACAGGTACCTCGTCAATCAGCCCCAGCATTTT.

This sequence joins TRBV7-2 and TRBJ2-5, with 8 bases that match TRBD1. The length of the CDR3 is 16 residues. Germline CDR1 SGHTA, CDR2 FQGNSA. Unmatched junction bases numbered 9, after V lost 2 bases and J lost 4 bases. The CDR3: CASSLFPRGRRETQYF. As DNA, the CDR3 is TGTGCCAGCAGCTTATTCCCCAGGGGGCGTAGAGAGACCCAGTACTTC.

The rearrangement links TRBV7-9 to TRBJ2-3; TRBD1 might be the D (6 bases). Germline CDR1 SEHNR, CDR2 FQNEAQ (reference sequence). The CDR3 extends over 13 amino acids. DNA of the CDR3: TGTGCAACCAGCCACAGGGGCACAGATACGCAGTATTTT. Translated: CATSHRGTDTQYF.

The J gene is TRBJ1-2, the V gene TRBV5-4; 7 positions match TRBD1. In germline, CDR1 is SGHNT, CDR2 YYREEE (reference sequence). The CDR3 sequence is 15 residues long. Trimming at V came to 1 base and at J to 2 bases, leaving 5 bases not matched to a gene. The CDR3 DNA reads TGTGCCAGCAGCTTGTCTGCAGGGGGGAACTATGGCTACACCTTC. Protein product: CASSLSAGGNYGYTF.

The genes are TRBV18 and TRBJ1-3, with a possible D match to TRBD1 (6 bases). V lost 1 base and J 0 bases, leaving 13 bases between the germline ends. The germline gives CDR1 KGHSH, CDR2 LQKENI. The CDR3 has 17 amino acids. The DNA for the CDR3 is TGTGCCAGCTCACCACGACAGGCCGGGGACTCTGGAAACACCATATATTTT. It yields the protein CASSPRQAGDSGNTIYF. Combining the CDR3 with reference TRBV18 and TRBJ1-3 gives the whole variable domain NAGVMQNPRHLVRRRGQEARLRCSPMKGHSHVYWYRQLPEEGLKFMVYLQKENIIDESGMPKERFSAEFPKEGPSILRIQQVVRGDSAAYFCASSPRQAGDSGNTIYFGEGSWLTVV.

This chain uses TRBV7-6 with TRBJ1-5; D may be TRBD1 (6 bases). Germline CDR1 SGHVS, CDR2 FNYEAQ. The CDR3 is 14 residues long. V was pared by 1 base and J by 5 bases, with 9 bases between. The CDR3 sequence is CASSLVAGDQPQHF. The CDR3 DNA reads TGTGCCAGCAGCTTAGTAGCAGGGGATCAGCCCCAGCATTTT.

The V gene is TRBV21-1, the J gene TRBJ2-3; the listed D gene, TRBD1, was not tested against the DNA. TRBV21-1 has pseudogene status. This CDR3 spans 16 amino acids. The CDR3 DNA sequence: TGTGCCAGCAGCAAAGCTTCCAGGAAGAGCACAGATACGCAGTATTTT. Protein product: CASSKASRKSTDTQYF.

The CDR3, as DNA: TGTGCCAGCAGCGGAGGACTAGCGGGGGGGCCCACCGGGGAGCTGTTTTTT. As protein: CASSGGLAGGPTGELFF. The chain combines TRBV7-3 with TRBJ2-2; 15 positions agree with TRBD2. V shed 5 bases, J shed 4 bases, and the junction held 5 bases outside the gene matches. CDR3 length: 17 amino acids. Germline CDR1 is SGHTA and CDR2 is FQGTGA.

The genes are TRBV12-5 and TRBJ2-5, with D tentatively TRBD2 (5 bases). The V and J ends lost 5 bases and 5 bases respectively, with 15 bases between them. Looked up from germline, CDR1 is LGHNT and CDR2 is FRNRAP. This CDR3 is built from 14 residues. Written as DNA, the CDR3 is TGTGCTAGTGGTCCCGGAGGCGGGTTGGAGACCCAGTACTTC. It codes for CASGPGGGLETQYF.

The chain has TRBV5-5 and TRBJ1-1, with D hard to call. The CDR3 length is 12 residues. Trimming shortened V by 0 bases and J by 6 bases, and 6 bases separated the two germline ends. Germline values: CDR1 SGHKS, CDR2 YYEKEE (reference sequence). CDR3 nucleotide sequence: TGTGCCAGCAGCTTGGTTACGGCTGAAGCTTTCTTT. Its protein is CASSLVTAEAFF.

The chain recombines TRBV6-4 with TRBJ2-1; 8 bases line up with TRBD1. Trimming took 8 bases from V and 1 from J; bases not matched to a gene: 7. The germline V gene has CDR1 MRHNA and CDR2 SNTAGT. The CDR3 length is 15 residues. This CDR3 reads CASGQGSESYNEQFF. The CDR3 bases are TGTGCCAGCGGACAGGGTTCCGAGTCCTACAATGAGCAGTTCTTC.

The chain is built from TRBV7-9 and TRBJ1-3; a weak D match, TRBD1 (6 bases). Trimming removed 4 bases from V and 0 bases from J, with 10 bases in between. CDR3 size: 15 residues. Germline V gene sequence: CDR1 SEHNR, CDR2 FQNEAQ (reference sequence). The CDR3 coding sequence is TGTGCCAGCAGCTGGGGGACACCCTCTGGAAACACCATATATTTT. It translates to CASSWGTPSGNTIYF.

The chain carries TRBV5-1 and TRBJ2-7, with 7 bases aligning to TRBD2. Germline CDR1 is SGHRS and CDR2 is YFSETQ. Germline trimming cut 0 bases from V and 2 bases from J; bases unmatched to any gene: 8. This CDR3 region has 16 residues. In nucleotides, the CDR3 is TGCGCCAGCAGCTTGGAACCGTCGGGGGGTACCTACGAGCAGTACTTC. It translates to CASSLEPSGGTYEQYF.

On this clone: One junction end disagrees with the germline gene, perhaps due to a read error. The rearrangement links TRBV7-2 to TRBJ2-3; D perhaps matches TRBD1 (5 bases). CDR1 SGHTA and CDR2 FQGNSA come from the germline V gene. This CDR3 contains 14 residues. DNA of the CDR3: TGTGCCGGCAGCAGCTTGGGGCCCACAGATACGCAGTATTTT. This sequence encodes CAGSSLGPTDTQYF.

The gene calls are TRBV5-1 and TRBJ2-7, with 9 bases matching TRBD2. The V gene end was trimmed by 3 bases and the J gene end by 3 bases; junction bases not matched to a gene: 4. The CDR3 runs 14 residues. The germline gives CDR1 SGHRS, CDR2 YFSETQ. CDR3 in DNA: TGCGCCAGCAGCTCGACTAGCGGTATCTACGAGCAGTACTTC. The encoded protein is CASSSTSGIYEQYF.

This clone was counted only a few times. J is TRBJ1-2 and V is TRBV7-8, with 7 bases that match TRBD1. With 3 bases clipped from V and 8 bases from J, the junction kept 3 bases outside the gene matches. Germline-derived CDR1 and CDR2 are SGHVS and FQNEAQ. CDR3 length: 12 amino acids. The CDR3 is CASSLTGRGYTF. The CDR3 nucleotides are TGTGCCAGCAGCTTGACAGGGCGAGGCTACACCTTC.

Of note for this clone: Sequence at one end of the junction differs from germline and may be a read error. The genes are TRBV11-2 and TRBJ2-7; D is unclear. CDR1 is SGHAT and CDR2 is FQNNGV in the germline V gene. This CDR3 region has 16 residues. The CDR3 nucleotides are TGTGCCAGCAGCGAGACTTCGCTCCCTGAGGCCTACGGGCAGTACTTC. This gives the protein CASSETSLPEAYGQYF.

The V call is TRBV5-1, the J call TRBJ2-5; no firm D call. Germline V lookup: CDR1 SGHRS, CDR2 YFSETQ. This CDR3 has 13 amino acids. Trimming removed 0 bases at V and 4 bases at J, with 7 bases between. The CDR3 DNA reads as TGCGCCAGCAGCTTGGCCCCCAGAGAGACCCAGTACTTC. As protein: CASSLAPRETQYF.